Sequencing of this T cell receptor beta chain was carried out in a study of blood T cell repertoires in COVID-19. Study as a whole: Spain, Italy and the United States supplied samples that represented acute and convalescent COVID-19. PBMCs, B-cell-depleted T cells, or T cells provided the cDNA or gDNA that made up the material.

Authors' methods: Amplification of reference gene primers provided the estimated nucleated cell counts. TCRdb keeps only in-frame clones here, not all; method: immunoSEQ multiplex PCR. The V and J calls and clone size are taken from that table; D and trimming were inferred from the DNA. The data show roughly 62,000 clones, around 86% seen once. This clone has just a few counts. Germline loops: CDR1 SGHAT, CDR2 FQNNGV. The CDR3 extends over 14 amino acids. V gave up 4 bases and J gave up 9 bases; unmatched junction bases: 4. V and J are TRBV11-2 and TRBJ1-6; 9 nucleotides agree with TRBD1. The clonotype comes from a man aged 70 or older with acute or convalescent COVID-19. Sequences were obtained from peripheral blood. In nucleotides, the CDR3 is TGTGCCAGCAGCTCAGGGACAGGGTTTTCACCCCTCCACTTT. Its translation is CASSSGTGFSPLHF.